The present T cell receptor beta chain was sequenced within a study of T cell repertoires in cytomegalovirus infection (dated by TCRdb to the late 2010s). Describing the broader study: The peptide stimulations were aimed at well-studied HLA-B-restricted epitopes as well as recently identified HLA-C-restricted CMV epitopes, whose presentation resists viral immunomodulation. Because public TCR beta signatures pointed to carriage of CMV infection together with the matching HLA type, the HLA type of each donor mattered for the analysis. Results and caveats for the whole study, not just this receptor: In both this cohort and an independent cohort of more than 350 donors, the cumulative frequency of public TCR beta family members distinguished carriers of CMV infection plus the relevant HLA type. The ex vivo response was dominated by HLA-C-restricted CMV-specific TCR beta clonotypes, and the single most frequent clonotype in two of eight donors was supplied by these HLA-C-restricted clonotypes.

Sequencing instrument: Illumina HiSeq 1500. TCRdb trimmed public reads at Q25 via fastp, called clones via MiXCR and kept in-frame beta chains. CDR3 protein duplicates are merged, each entry listing the most common genes and DNA. Present in this sample are about a million distinct CDR3 sequences, roughly 31% of which were seen just once. The ten largest make up about 14% of the sample. This clonotype has ten or more counts. It has no known antigen specificity. There are no base qualities to consult, and no much larger clone falls within one base. Reading from cysteine to phenylalanine, the CDR3 counts 16 amino acids. Solely the CDR3 DNA is kept, with 48 bases framed from the first base. The CDR1 and CDR2 encoded by the germline V gene are SQVTM and ANQGSEA. Ends trimmed: V by 5 bases, J by 0 bases; bases unmatched to a gene: 5. The treatment or condition label, as the study defines it: in vitro stimulation with specific CMV peptide epitopes to enrich CMV-specific T cells.

The sequences come from cultured CD8+ T cells from PBMCs, collected from culture after CMV antigen stimulation. The TCR sequence derives from a human donor in good health (CMV status not recorded). Some clones in this sample may be carry-over from other donors' samples. The chain uses TRBV29-1 and TRBJ2-3; a stretch of 13 junction bases matches TRBD2. CDR3 reads: CSVQLAGGRSTDTQYF. DNA sequence: TGCAGCGTTCAACTAGCGGGGGGGCGGAGCACAGATACGCAGTATTTT.